Listed below are T cell receptor beta chains from one sample, sequenced in a study of cytomegalovirus exposure and HLA in healthy donors. The protocol was immunoSEQ multiplex PCR, while the TCRdb copy is restricted to in-frame clones and leaves out a portion. This table holds over 200,000 clones, approximately 90% found once. The sequenced sample consisted of PBMCs. Every receptor here comes from a woman aged 18 to 35 in good health and CMV-seronegative. CDR3s include the opening cysteine and the closing phenylalanine or tryptophan. A D gene is named only where the DNA matches it firmly. Not every row has a clone size; where given, it reads once, few, many or a size class.

size | J | D | V | DNA | CDR3
. | TRBJ2-1 | TRBD2 | TRBV7-2 | TGTGCCAGCAGCTTATTAGCGGGGGGTCTATTAAGGTTGCATGAGCAGTTCTTC | CASSLLAGGLLRLHEQFF
. | TRBJ2-7 | . | TRBV11-2 | TGTGCCAGCAGCTTAATTGGCGGGGTCCAGTACTTC | CASSLIGGVQYF
. | TRBJ1-5 | TRBD1 | TRBV7-8 | TGTGCCAGCAGCTATCACAGGGGTGAGGGTAATCAGCCCCAGCATTTT | CASSYHRGEGNQPQHF
once | TRBJ1-2 | . | TRBV6-1 | TGTGCCAGCAGTGTCCAACAGGGCGCTAACTATGGCTACACCTTC | CASSVQQGANYGYTF
. | TRBJ2-5 | TRBD1 | TRBV25-1 | TGTGCCAGCAGTGATCCGGGACAGGGGGGAGAGACCCAGTACTTC | CASSDPGQGGETQYF
. | TRBJ2-1 | . | TRBV27 | TGTGCCAGCACCTCCCCGGGCGTTGGGACAAGGTCCAATGAGCAGTTCTTC | CASTSPGVGTRSNEQFF
. | TRBJ1-4 | . | TRBV5-4 | TGTGCCAGCAGCCTTTCGGGGAGTAATGAAAAACTGTTTTTT | CASSLSGSNEKLFF
. | TRBJ2-7 | . | TRBV9 | TGTGCCAGCAGCGTAGGTTCGGGGAAGACCAAGCTATACGAGCAGTACTTC | CASSVGSGKTKLYEQYF
. | TRBJ2-7 | TRBD1 | TRBV5-1 | TGCGCCAGCAGCTTGGCCTCGGGACAGGGATTCGAGCAGTACTTC | CASSLASGQGFEQYF
. | TRBJ2-2 | TRBD2 | TRBV4-3 | TGCGCCAGCAGCCAACCCGGCGGGACTAGCGCCCGGGGCACCGGGGAGCTGTTTTTT | CASSQPGGTSARGTGELFF
. | TRBJ2-2 | . | TRBV7-7 | TGTGCCAGCAGCTTACCTCCGGGAGCCGGCGGGGAGCTGTTTTTT | CASSLPPGAGGELFF
. | TRBJ2-7 | TRBD1 | TRBV6-5 | TGTGCCAGCAGCCTACGAAGAACAGGGGAACAGCAGTACTTC | CASSLRRTGEQQYF
. | TRBJ2-7 | . | TRBV7-9 | TGTGCCAGCAGTTCATCTCAGGGCTACGAGCAGTACTTC | CASSSSQGYEQYF
. | TRBJ2-5 | . | TRBV6-5 | TGTGCCAGCAGTTACTCGATGTTGCACAAAGAGACCCAGTACTTC | CASSYSMLHKETQYF
. | TRBJ2-5 | . | TRBV7-9 | TGTGCCAGCAGCCCATATGCGCAAGAGACCCAGTACTTC | CASSPYAQETQYF
. | TRBJ1-4 | . | TRBV19 | TGTGCCAGTAGTACCCGGTCTATGGAAAAACTGTTTTTT | CASSTRSMEKLFF
. | TRBJ1-5 | . | TRBV7-2 | TGTGCCAGCAGCTTAGATATCAGTCTCAATCAGCCCCAGCATTTT | CASSLDISLNQPQHF
. | TRBJ2-7 | TRBD1 | TRBV30 | TGTGCCTGGTCACAGGGGTCCGAGCAGTACTTC | CAWSQGSEQYF
. | TRBJ1-6 | TRBD1 | TRBV11-2 | TGTGCCAGCAGCTTAGGGCGAGGGACAGGGGTGCGAAATTCACCCCTCCACTTT | CASSLGRGTGVRNSPLHF
. | TRBJ2-1 | . | TRBV7-3 | TGTGCCAGCAGCTTACTAGTTTCTTCCTACAATGAGCAGTTCTTC | CASSLLVSSYNEQFF
. | TRBJ2-5 | . | TRBV2 | TGTGCCAGCAGACAGGGAGTGGAGACCCAGTACTTC | CASRQGVETQYF
. | TRBJ2-1 | . | TRBV4-2 | TGTGCCAGCAGCCAAGGACAGACTAGAGTTTCTCAGGTGGATGAGCAGTTCTTC | CASSQGQTRVSQVDEQFF
. | TRBJ1-5 | . | TRBV7-2 | TGTGCCAGCAGCTTACGTTCGGGGGATGGCCAGCCCCAGCATTTT | CASSLRSGDGQPQHF
. | TRBJ2-7 | TRBD1 | TRBV5-4 | TGTGCCAGCAGCTTGGGAGGGGGACAGGACGAGCAGTACTTC | CASSLGGGQDEQYF
once | TRBJ2-5 | . | TRBV28 | TGTGCCAGCAGTTTATCCAGGGTTCAAGAGACCCAGTACTTC | CASSLSRVQETQYF
. | TRBJ1-1 | . | TRBV28 | TGTGCCAGCAGTTCCCGGGGGGTCACTGAAGCTTTCTTT | CASSSRGVTEAFF
. | TRBJ2-7 | . | TRBV19 | TGTGCCAGTAGTATAAGGGGGTCGTCAGGTGACGAGCAGTACTTC | CASSIRGSSGDEQYF
. | TRBJ2-2 | TRBD2 | TRBV29-1 | TGCAGCGTTGTGGGACTAGCGGGCACCGGGGAGCTGTTTTTT | CSVVGLAGTGELFF
. | TRBJ2-7 | . | TRBV4-3 | TGCGCCAGCAGCCAAGGGGCCAGTGGTGGGAGTCGCCACTACGAGCAGTACTTC | CASSQGASGGSRHYEQYF
. | TRBJ2-2 | . | TRBV4-3 | TGCGCCAGCAGCCAAGTCAGGTCTTCCACCGGGGAGCTGTTTTTT | CASSQVRSSTGELFF
. | TRBJ2-5 | . | TRBV12-5 | TGTGCTAGTGGTTTGGGGGGGTGGACAGATCAAGAGACCCAGTACTTC | CASGLGGWTDQETQYF
. | TRBJ1-3 | . | TRBV7-6 | TGTGCCAGCAGCTTATACGTTAGTTCAGCGCCCGTCTCTGGAAACACCATATATTTT | CASSLYVSSAPVSGNTIYF
. | TRBJ2-1 | . | TRBV19 | TGTGCCAGTATGCGCTCCTCCTACAATGAGCAGTTCTTC | CASMRSSYNEQFF
. | TRBJ1-2 | . | TRBV19 | TGTGCCAGTAGTATTGGGCAGCCACCTCAGGGCTACACCTTC | CASSIGQPPQGYTF
. | TRBJ2-7 | . | TRBV7-2 | TGTGCCAGCAGCTTAGATAGAGTTGCCTACGAGCAGTACTTC | CASSLDRVAYEQYF
. | TRBJ1-1 | . | TRBV2 | TGTGCCAGCAGTGAACGGCAGGGCCACACTGAAGCTTTCTTT | CASSERQGHTEAFF
. | TRBJ1-1 | TRBD1 | TRBV18 | TGTGCCAGCTCACCCGGCCGGACAGGGGGCGTTTGGACTGAAGCTTTCTTT | CASSPGRTGGVWTEAFF
. | TRBJ2-2 | . | TRBV2 | TGTGCCAGTCGTAAAACCGGGGAGCTGTTTTTT | CASRKTGELFF
once | TRBJ1-1 | . | TRBV6-5 | TGTGCCAGCAGTCCTGCAAGGAGTGACGAAGCTTTCTTT | CASSPARSDEAFF
. | TRBJ2-7 | . | TRBV10-3 | TGTGCCATCAGTGTTAGCCTCACCTACGAGCAGTACTTC | CAISVSLTYEQYF
. | TRBJ2-1 | TRBD2 | TRBV7-3 | TGTGCCAGCAGCTATACTAGCGGGTCCTACAATGAGCAGTTCTTC | CASSYTSGSYNEQFF
. | TRBJ2-3 | . | TRBV6-1 | TGTGCCAGCAGTGAGAGTAGTCGCCCAGATACGCAGTATTTT | CASSESSRPDTQYF
few | TRBJ1-1 | . | TRBV27 | TGTGCCAGCAGCCTCCGGTTCAACACTGAAGCTTTCTTT | CASSLRFNTEAFF
. | TRBJ2-1 | TRBD2 | TRBV5-4 | TGTGCCAGCAGCTTCGGCGGGGGGGCCAGGGATGAGCAGTTCTTC | CASSFGGGARDEQFF
once | TRBJ1-6 | . | TRBV14 | TGTGCCAGCAGCCAAGATCGGATAGGACAGTATAATTCACCCCTCCACTTT | CASSQDRIGQYNSPLHF
. | TRBJ2-4 | TRBD1 | TRBV6-4 | TGTGCCAGAGGACGGGGCAGGGGGCTGGGAAACATTCAGTACTTC | CARGRGRGLGNIQYF
. | TRBJ2-7 | TRBD2 | TRBV7-8 | TGTGCCAGCAGCTCCAAACTAGCGGGAGGGACCTACGAGCAGTACTTC | CASSSKLAGGTYEQYF
. | TRBJ2-7 | TRBD2 | TRBV29-1 | TGCAGCGTTGGTTCGCTAGCGGGAGACGAGCAGTACTTC | CSVGSLAGDEQYF
. | TRBJ2-7 | . | TRBV7-9 | TGTGCCAGCAGCTTGAGCGGCTACGAGCAGTACTTC | CASSLSGYEQYF
. | TRBJ2-2 | TRBD2 | TRBV4-2 | TGTGCCAGCAGCCAAGGAGCCTCACTCAGCGGGGGGGCGGGCGGGGAGCTGTTTTTT | CASSQGASLSGGAGGELFF
. | TRBJ2-2 | . | TRBV7-6 | TGTGCCAGCAGCTTAGGTACGGGAGCGACCGGGGAGCTGTTTTTT | CASSLGTGATGELFF
. | TRBJ2-1 | TRBD2 | TRBV11-2 | TGTGCCAGCAGCTTAGCTCTAGCGGAATACAATGAGCAGTTCTTC | CASSLALAEYNEQFF
. | TRBJ2-3 | TRBD1 | TRBV29-1 | TGCAGCGTCCTAGGGAAGGGGGCCCCAAGGACAGATACGCAGTATTTT | CSVLGKGAPRTDTQYF
. | TRBJ1-1 | . | TRBV5-1 | TGCGCCAGCAGCTTGGTTCCTACCACTGAAGCTTTCTTT | CASSLVPTTEAFF
. | TRBJ1-2 | . | TRBV13 | TGTGCCAGCAGCACAAGGGGGTCAGCTAACTATGGCTACACCTTC | CASSTRGSANYGYTF
. | TRBJ1-5 | TRBD1 | TRBV30 | TGTGCCTGGGGTCGTCAGGGGGCGAGACAGCCCCAGCATTTT | CAWGRQGARQPQHF
once | TRBJ2-7 | . | TRBV27 | TGTGCCAGCAGATACGGAGGCGCCTACGAGCAGTACTTC | CASRYGGAYEQYF
. | TRBJ1-4 | TRBD1 | TRBV7-9 | TGTGCCAGCAGCCCTTGGACAGGGAATGAAAAACTGTTTTTT | CASSPWTGNEKLFF
. | TRBJ2-1 | . | TRBV29-1 | TGCAGCGTCCCCCTTGAGCAGTTCTTC | CSVPLEQFF